These 21 T cell receptor beta chains originate from one sample sequenced in a study of cytotoxic CD8 clonotypes in ibrutinib-treated CLL (dated by TCRdb to 2020 to 2022). The intended sense of this specimen's time point label: about eleven months on ibrutinib. Libraries came from the immunoSEQ multiplex PCR assay. The immuneACCESS repertoire file appears here via TCRdb, limited to in-frame rearrangements. These files lack a portion of the clones; in checked studies, under half of the deficit traces to unresolved V genes, and the cause of the others is not known. The sample contains some 150,000 clones, 77% of them found a single time. The top ten hold around 30% of the sample. The specimen comprised PBMCs, sampled after 12 months of ibrutinib treatment. These receptors all come from a human donor with chronic lymphocytic leukemia.

This clone was seen only a few times. The chain has TRBV7-2 and TRBJ1-3; D gene uncertain. V shed 4 bases and J shed 4 bases, with 8 bases lying between them. Germline CDR1 reads SGHTA; CDR2 reads FQGNSA. This CDR3 spans 13 amino acids. CDR3 nucleotides: TGTGCCAGCAGCTCGTCGACAGGAAACACCATATATTTT. Amino acids: CASSSSTGNTIYF.

The J gene is TRBJ1-1, the V gene TRBV5-1; D is possibly TRBD1 (5 bases). CDR3 length equals 17 residues. Trimming pared 8 bases from V and 0 bases from J, leaving 23 bases between. In germline, CDR1 is SGHRS, CDR2 YFSETQ. CDR3 region: CASSLFGGSTMNTEAFF. As DNA, the CDR3 is TGCGCCAGTTCACTTTTTGGGGGTTCCACCATGAACACTGAAGCTTTCTTT.

The chain recombines TRBV9 with TRBJ2-1; no reliable D call. Deletions cut 0 bases from V and 2 bases from J, with 9 bases between. Germline V gene sequence: CDR1 SGDLS, CDR2 YYNGEE. The CDR3 contains 15 residues. The CDR3 bases are TGTGCCAGCAGCGTAGATTTAGGGACCTACAATGAGCAGTTCTTC. Amino acids: CASSVDLGTYNEQFF.

The DNA of the CDR3 is TGCGCCAGCAGCTTTTTAGGGGCGGTGGACTACGAGCAGTACTTC. Translation gives CASSFLGAVDYEQYF. The chain joins TRBV5-1 to TRBJ2-7; maybe TRBD1 (5 bases). Trimming cost V 2 bases and J 3 bases, with 15 bases left between them. In germline, CDR1 is SGHRS, CDR2 YFSETQ. The CDR3 totals 15 residues.

The V gene is TRBV19, the J gene TRBJ2-7; 7 bases are shared with TRBD2. The J segment lost 9 bases and the V segment lost 5 bases, leaving 16 bases of the junction unmatched. The germline CDR1 and CDR2 sequences are LNHDA and SQIVND (reference sequence). The CDR3 sequence is 15 residues long. DNA for the CDR3: TGTGCCAGTAGTGCCACTCTAGCGGTCCTTAGTTGGCAGTACTTC. This encodes CASSATLAVLSWQYF.

This sequence joins TRBV7-9 and TRBJ2-7, with D tentatively TRBD1 (6 bases). The ends were cut back, 3 bases at V and 5 bases at J, with 11 bases in the middle. The CDR3 has 13 amino acids. Germline V gene sequence: CDR1 SEHNR, CDR2 FQNEAQ (reference sequence). The CDR3 spells CASSFTGHNEQYF. CDR3 bases: TGTGCCAGCAGCTTCACAGGGCACAACGAGCAGTACTTC.

V and J are TRBV5-1 and TRBJ2-5; D is possibly TRBD1 (5 bases). The CDR3 covers 14 residues. The germline V gene has CDR1 SGHRS and CDR2 YFSETQ. V lost 4 bases to trimming and J lost 9 bases, with 19 bases between them. CDR3: CASSPLVADKAQYF. The CDR3 coding sequence is TGCGCCAGCAGCCCACTCGTGGCGGACAAGGCCCAGTACTTC.

This clone was counted a few times. The rearrangement joins TRBV30 to TRBJ2-5; 8 positions agree with TRBD1. J was trimmed by 5 bases and V by 1 base; bases with no gene match: 12. The CDR3 covers 16 residues. Germline CDR1 GTSNPN, CDR2 SVGIG (reference sequence). CDR3 in DNA: TGTGCCTGGAGTGGTCCGGGACAGGCGGTCGGGGAGACCCAGTACTTC. Amino acid sequence: CAWSGPGQAVGETQYF.

This chain links TRBV5-1 with TRBJ2-1, with 10 bases aligning to TRBD2. The CDR3 covers 14 residues. V was pared by 6 bases and J by 9 bases, with 9 bases of the junction left unmatched. The germline V gene encodes CDR1 SGHRS and CDR2 YFSETQ. In DNA, the CDR3 is TGCGCCAGCAATGAGGTAGCGGGAGGCACTGAGCAGTTCTTC. Translating gives CASNEVAGGTEQFF.

V gene TRBV15 combines with J gene TRBJ2-2; D ambiguous. V was shortened by 3 bases and J by 3 bases, with 8 bases between the two germline ends. CDR3 length: 14 amino acids. CDR1 LNHNV and CDR2 YYDKDF come from the germline V gene (reference sequence). CDR3 in amino acids: CATSSTRYTGELFF. CDR3 DNA: TGTGCCACCAGCAGTACCAGGTACACCGGGGAGCTGTTTTTT. The variable domain in full, completed from reference TRBV15 and TRBJ2-2, reads DAMVIQNPRYQVTQFGKPVTLSCSQTLNHNVMYWYQQKSSQAPKLLFHYYDKDFNNEADTPDNFQSRRPNTSFCFLDIRSPGLGDTAMYLCATSSTRYTGELFFGEGSRLTVL.

CDR3 residues: CASSSTGQGPYEQYF. As DNA, the CDR3 is TGCGCCAGCAGCTCCACAGGACAGGGGCCCTACGAGCAGTACTTC. This chain joins TRBV5-1 and TRBJ2-7, with 9 bases identical to TRBD1. The trim removed 3 bases at V and 2 bases at J, leaving 6 bases unmatched. This CDR3 contains 15 residues. Germline V gene lookup returns CDR1 SGHRS and CDR2 YFSETQ.

This clone was counted a single time. This chain links TRBV9 with TRBJ2-1, with TRBD2 identical over 10 bases. J lost 9 bases, V lost 4 bases, and 13 bases had no gene match. Germline CDR1 SGDLS, CDR2 YYNGEE. The CDR3 is 16 residues long. The CDR3 here is CASSSTGTSAHSEQFF. CDR3 in DNA: TGTGCCAGCAGCTCCACCGGGACTAGCGCCCACAGTGAGCAGTTCTTC.

V gene TRBV5-1 combines with J gene TRBJ2-1; 7 bases align to TRBD2. Per the germline V gene, CDR1 is SGHRS and CDR2 is YFSETQ. The CDR3 length is 15 residues. The ends lost 4 bases at V and 6 bases at J; junction bases unmatched: 10. The CDR3 sequence is CASSEAGVGRNEQFF. CDR3 in DNA: TGCGCCAGCAGCGAGGCGGGGGTAGGGCGCAATGAGCAGTTCTTC.

This clone was seen more than once but under ten times. The rearrangement joins TRBV5-1 to TRBJ2-2; TRBD2 matches 7 bases. Germline lookup yields CDR1 SGHRS and CDR2 YFSETQ. The CDR3 runs 14 residues. V lost 5 bases, J lost 2 bases, and 3 bases stayed unmatched. CDR3: CASRGLPNTGELFF. CDR3 sequence (DNA): TGCGCCAGCAGGGGACTACCTAACACCGGGGAGCTGTTTTTT.

CDR3 protein: CASSVAGLESSYEQYF. In DNA form, the CDR3 reads TGTGCCAGCAGCGTGGCAGGCCTTGAAAGCTCCTACGAGCAGTACTTC. The rearrangement links TRBV9 to TRBJ2-7; D gene unclear. The CDR3 totals 16 residues. The germline V and J ends were trimmed by 2 bases and 0 bases, with 15 bases remaining between them. The V gene's germline CDR1 is SGDLS and CDR2 YYNGEE.

V gene TRBV6-5 combines with J gene TRBJ2-7; possibly TRBD1 or TRBD2 for D (5 bases each). The CDR3 is made up of 14 amino acids. CDR1 is MNHEY and CDR2 is SVGAGI in the germline V gene. V was cut by 2 bases and J by 0 bases, with 8 bases left in between. The CDR3 DNA is TGTGCCAGCAGTTACGGGGGAGACTCCTACGAGCAGTACTTC. It codes for CASSYGGDSYEQYF.

The chain employs TRBV5-1 and TRBJ2-1; D may be TRBD2 (5 bases). Germline V CDR1 and CDR2: SGHRS, YFSETQ. Trimming cost V 4 bases and J 0 bases, with 11 bases left between them. This CDR3 spans 15 amino acids. The CDR3: CASSPTTISYNEQFF. DNA for the CDR3: TGCGCCAGCAGCCCGACTACCATCTCCTACAATGAGCAGTTCTTC.

V is TRBV7-6 and J is TRBJ1-4; D unclear. The CDR3 is 16 residues long. CDR1 and CDR2 from the germline V gene are SGHVS and FNYEAQ. Trimming shortened V by 3 bases and J by 0 bases, and 11 bases separated the two germline ends. CDR3 sequence (DNA): TGTGCCAGCAGCTTGGTCGGAGGCTCAACTAATGAAAAACTGTTTTTT. Amino acids: CASSLVGGSTNEKLFF.

This chain joins TRBV9 and TRBJ1-4; no reliable D call. Germline CDR1 is SGDLS and CDR2 is YYNGEE. CDR3 length: 12 residues. Trimming shortened V by 0 bases and J by 8 bases, and 5 bases separated the two germline ends. The CDR3 DNA sequence: TGTGCCAGCAGCGTAGATGACGAAAAACTGTTTTTT. This encodes CASSVDDEKLFF.

The chain recombines TRBV7-6 with TRBJ2-7, with TRBD1 matching 8 bases. This CDR3 has 16 residues. V dropped 4 bases and J dropped 0; count of bases not matched to a gene: 8. CDR1 and CDR2 (germline): SGHVS, FNYEAQ. The CDR3 here is CASSSGGTGLSYEQYF. CDR3 DNA sequence: TGTGCCAGCAGCTCAGGGGGGACAGGACTCTCCTACGAGCAGTACTTC.

This clone showed up just a few times. This chain connects TRBV7-2 to TRBJ1-2; 10 nucleotides match TRBD1. CDR3 length: 15 amino acids. The germline CDR1 and CDR2 sequences are SGHTA and FQGNSA. Trimming at V came to 2 bases and at J to 8 bases, leaving 8 bases not matched to a gene. The CDR3 protein is CASSLRTTGGVGYTF. CDR3 bases: TGTGCCAGCAGCTTACGGACGACAGGGGGCGTAGGCTACACCTTC.